The sequence of this TCR beta chain was determined in a study of T cell responses to AZD1222 COVID-19 vaccine. Data came from immunoSEQ multiplex PCR; TCRdb stores just in-frame clones and leaves some out. The sample lists approximately 170,000 clones; around 90% were seen once. Germline V CDR1 and CDR2: SGHVS, FQNEAQ. V trimming: 5 bases; J trimming: 2 bases; junction bases outside the gene matches: 4. The length of the CDR3 is 14 residues. J is TRBJ2-3 and V is TRBV7-8; 7 bases match TRBD1. The specimen comprised peripheral blood, sampled 28 days after the second AZD1222 dose. This clonotype was obtained from an adult who received the AZD1222 COVID-19 vaccine. The CDR3 spells CASSPDRDTDTQYF. CDR3 coding DNA: TGTGCCAGCAGCCCCGACAGGGACACAGATACGCAGTATTTT.